Shown below are 9 T cell receptor beta chains from a single sample sequenced in a study of blood T cell repertoires in COVID-19. Profiling relied on immunoSEQ multiplex PCR, and the TCRdb table lists in-frame clones only, not all of them. This table has about 240,000 clones, around 87% appearing once. Sequencing was done on a sample of peripheral blood. The receptors come from a woman between 65 and 79 years old with active or convalescent COVID-19.

This clone was detected a few times. The chain uses TRBV10-3 and TRBJ1-5, with 9 nucleotides matching TRBD1. Germline CDR1 ENHRY, CDR2 SYGVKD. J gave up 8 bases and V 6 bases, and 5 bases lay outside the gene matches. This CDR3 is built from 13 residues. CDR3 nucleotide sequence: TGTGCCATCAGACAGGGGGCCGGGGAGCCCCAGCATTTT. Translation: CAIRQGAGEPQHF.

The chain carries TRBV9 and TRBJ2-7, with D uncertain. Germline CDR1 is SGDLS and CDR2 is YYNGEE. The CDR3 totals 13 residues. V was shortened by 3 bases and J by 0 bases, with 7 bases between the two germline ends. DNA of the CDR3: TGTGCCAGCAGCGCAACTCACTCCTACGAGCAGTACTTC. It encodes CASSATHSYEQYF.

In its sample, this clone was seen a few times. The chain employs TRBV6-1 and TRBJ1-2, with D tentatively TRBD1 (6 bases). The CDR3 loop spans 14 amino acids. Germline assignment: CDR1 MNHNS and CDR2 SASEGT. V dropped 0 bases and J dropped 4 bases, with 9 bases sitting between them. The chain's CDR3 is CASSEAGRGYGYTF. CDR3 in DNA: TGTGCCAGCAGTGAAGCCGGCAGGGGCTATGGCTACACCTTC.

The V and J genes are TRBV7-2 and TRBJ2-5; 16 nucleotides line up with TRBD2. Germline V lookup: CDR1 SGHTA, CDR2 FQGNSA. The CDR3 is 16 residues long. V shed 4 bases and J 9 bases; nucleotides not matched to a gene: 8. The CDR3 is CASSSVTGTSGGAQYF. The CDR3 DNA follows: TGTGCCAGCAGCTCGGTAACCGGGACTAGCGGGGGGGCCCAGTACTTC.

V gene TRBV4-1 combines with J gene TRBJ1-2, with unresolved D. The CDR3 has 15 amino acids. Germline V gene lookup returns CDR1 MGHRA and CDR2 YSYEKL. V shed 1 base and J shed 4 bases, with 13 bases lying between them. The CDR3 here is CASSQGGVETYGYTF. Written as DNA, the CDR3 is TGCGCCAGCAGCCAAGGAGGTGTAGAAACCTATGGCTACACCTTC.

This clone was detected only a few times. This rearrangement joins TRBV19 to TRBJ2-3, with a weak D call TRBD1 (5 bases). The CDR3 runs 20 residues. The V end lost 2 bases, the J end lost 2 bases, and 26 bases lay between the germline ends. Germline V gives CDR1 LNHDA, CDR2 SQIVND (reference sequence). CDR3: CASSIRGSSRVPGLTDTQYF. DNA for the CDR3: TGTGCCAGTAGTATAAGGGGTTCCTCCCGGGTCCCCGGCCTCACAGATACGCAGTATTTT.

The V and J genes are TRBV10-1 and TRBJ2-4; D is perhaps TRBD2 (5 bases). This CDR3 spans 14 amino acids. V dropped 5 bases and J dropped 1 base, with 9 bases sitting between them. The germline V gene encodes CDR1 WNHNN and CDR2 SYGVQD (reference sequence). CDR3 sequence: CASSPTGAKNIQYF. The DNA of the CDR3 is TGCGCCAGCAGTCCGACGGGGGCCAAAAACATTCAGTACTTC.

V is TRBV6-5 and J is TRBJ1-1; D remains unclear. Deletions cut 5 bases from V and 6 bases from J, with 13 bases between. The CDR3 is 13 amino acids. Germline CDR1 reads MNHEY; CDR2 reads SVGAGI. The CDR3 DNA reads TGTGCCAGCAGTCCACCCGGAGGAGCTGAAGCTTTCTTT. Amino acids: CASSPPGGAEAFF.

V is TRBV3-1 (or the pseudogene TRBV3-2) and J is TRBJ1-1, with a tentative D call TRBD1 (6 bases). This CDR3 is built from 13 residues. CDR1 is LGHDT and CDR2 is YNNKEL in the germline V gene (reference sequence). Between the trimmed V and J ends, which lost 7 bases and 6 bases, there was a span of 15 bases. This CDR3 is CASTYRDGSEAFF. CDR3 bases: TGTGCCAGCACCTACAGGGACGGCTCTGAAGCTTTCTTT.